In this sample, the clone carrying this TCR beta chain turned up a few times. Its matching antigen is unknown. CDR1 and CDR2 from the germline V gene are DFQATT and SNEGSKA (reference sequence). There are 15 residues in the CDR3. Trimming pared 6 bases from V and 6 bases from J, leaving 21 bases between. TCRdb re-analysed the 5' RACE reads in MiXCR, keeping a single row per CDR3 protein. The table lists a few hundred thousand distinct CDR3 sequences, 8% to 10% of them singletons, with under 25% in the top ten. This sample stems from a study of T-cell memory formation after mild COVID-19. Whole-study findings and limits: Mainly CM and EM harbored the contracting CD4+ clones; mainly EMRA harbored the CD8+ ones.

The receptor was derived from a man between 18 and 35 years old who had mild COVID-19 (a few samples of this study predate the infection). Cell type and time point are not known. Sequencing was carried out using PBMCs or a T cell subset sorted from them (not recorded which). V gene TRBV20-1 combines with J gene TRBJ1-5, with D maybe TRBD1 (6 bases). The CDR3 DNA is TGCAGTGCCGGGCTCGGGGGCACTAAAGGTCAGCCCCAGCATTTT. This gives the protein CSAGLGGTKGQPQHF.